A selection of T cell receptor beta chains follows, all from one sample in a study of regulatory T cells in long-lasting Graves disease. Each CDR3 protein is one row after TCRdb ran MiXCR on the multiplex PCR reads. The table has under 450,000 distinct CDR3 sequences, roughly 25% seen once; the top ten hold 28%. Sequencing was performed on peripheral blood mononuclear cells (PBMCs), taken when the disease was refractory, from a patient treated with antithyroid drugs. The receptors here all came from a woman in her forties with Graves disease. Each CDR3 is given with its conserved first and last residue. Only part of the rows carry a size: once, few, many, or a class if the clone is expanded.

v_call: TRBV14
clone_size: few
j_call: TRBJ2-7
cdr3_aa: CASSQLLAASEQYF

v_call: TRBV7-9
clone_size: NA
j_call: TRBJ2-7
cdr3_aa: CASSLLDTTYEQYF

v_call: TRBV6-2/TRBV6-3
clone_size: NA
j_call: TRBJ1-1
cdr3_aa: CASSYLGQNTEAFF

v_call: TRBV18
clone_size: NA
j_call: TRBJ2-7
cdr3_aa: CASSQGASGSSYEQYF

v_call: TRBV11-1
clone_size: many
j_call: TRBJ2-7
cdr3_aa: CASSSGPWDSYEQYF

v_call: TRBV7-9
clone_size: NA
j_call: TRBJ1-2
cdr3_aa: CASSWDSDYGYTF

v_call: TRBV6-1
clone_size: NA
j_call: TRBJ1-5
cdr3_aa: CTSSEVAGYSNQPQHF

v_call: TRBV7-9
clone_size: few
j_call: TRBJ1-2
cdr3_aa: CASTPRTPMEFTF

v_call: TRBV6-1
clone_size: few
j_call: TRBJ1-1
cdr3_aa: CASRRAWGTEAFF

v_call: TRBV19
clone_size: NA
j_call: TRBJ2-7
cdr3_aa: CASSLFTAGAYEQYF

v_call: TRBV19
clone_size: NA
j_call: TRBJ1-1
cdr3_aa: CASSLGTIRATTEAFF

v_call: TRBV7-9
clone_size: many
j_call: TRBJ2-5
cdr3_aa: CASSLSGGWETQYF

v_call: TRBV3-1
clone_size: many
j_call: TRBJ1-2
cdr3_aa: CASSQEGGGYTF

v_call: TRBV4-1
clone_size: few
j_call: TRBJ1-1
cdr3_aa: CASSPYNARVNTEAFF